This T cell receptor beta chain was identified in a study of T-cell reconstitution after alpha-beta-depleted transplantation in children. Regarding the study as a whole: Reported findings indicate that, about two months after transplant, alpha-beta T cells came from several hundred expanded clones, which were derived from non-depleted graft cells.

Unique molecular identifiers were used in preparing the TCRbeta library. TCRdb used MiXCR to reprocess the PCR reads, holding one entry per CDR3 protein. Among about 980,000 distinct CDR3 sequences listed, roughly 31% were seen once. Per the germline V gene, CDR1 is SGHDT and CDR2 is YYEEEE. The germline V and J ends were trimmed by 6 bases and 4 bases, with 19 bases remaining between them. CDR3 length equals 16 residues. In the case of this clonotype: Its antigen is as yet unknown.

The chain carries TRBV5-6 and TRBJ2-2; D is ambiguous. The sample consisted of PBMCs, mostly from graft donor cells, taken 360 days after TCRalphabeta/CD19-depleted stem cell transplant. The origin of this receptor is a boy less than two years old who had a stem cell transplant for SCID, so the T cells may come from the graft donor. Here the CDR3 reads CASTPKRDSATGELFF. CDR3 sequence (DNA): TGTGCCAGCACCCCCAAAAGGGATTCCGCCACCGGGGAGCTGTTTTTT.